A selection of T cell receptor beta chains follows, all from one sample in a study of regulatory T cells in long-lasting Graves disease. TCRdb re-analysed the multiplex PCR reads in MiXCR, keeping a single row per CDR3 protein. The sample contains 350,000 to 450,000 distinct CDR3 sequences, less than 25% of which appear only once. Sequences were derived from peripheral blood mononuclear cells (PBMCs), sampled when the disease was refractory, from a patient treated with antithyroid drugs. These receptors were taken from a female donor with Graves disease. Each CDR3 is given with its conserved first and last residue. Fields, in order: J gene, V gene, clone size, D gene, CDR3 DNA, CDR3 protein. A D gene is named only where the DNA matches it firmly. The size entry is marked missing in some rows and otherwise reads once, few, many or a size class.

TRBJ2-7 TRBV12-3/TRBV12-4 many - TGTGCCAGCAGCGTTAGCGTAGAACACGAGCAGTACTTC CASSVSVEHEQYF
TRBJ1-2 TRBV2 many TRBD1 TGTGCCAGCAGTGCCGGGACAGTTCCGGCCTACTATGGCTACACCTTC CASSAGTVPAYYGYTF
TRBJ1-5 TRBV19 - TRBD1 TGTGCCAGCGAACGACAGGGCCAGCCCCAGCATTTT CASERQGQPQHF
TRBJ2-5 TRBV10-3 many TRBD1 TGTGCCATCAGTGAGCTGGGGACAGGGGCACAAGAGACCCAGTACTTC CAISELGTGAQETQYF
TRBJ2-4 TRBV18 many TRBD1 TGTGCCAGCTCCCACCGGGACAGGGGGACAAACATTCAGTACTTC CASSHRDRGTNIQYF
TRBJ1-2 TRBV6-9 many - TGTGCCAGCAGTTGGGGGCTTGGTGGCTACACCTTC CASSWGLGGYTF
TRBJ2-5 TRBV29-1 few TRBD1 TGCAGCGGAACAACAGGGGGAGAGACCCAGTACTTC CSGTTGGETQYF
TRBJ2-7 TRBV2 few - TGTGCCAGCAGTGCGGGACCGCCAAGTGAGCAGTACTTC CASSAGPPSEQYF
TRBJ2-7 TRBV28 many - TGTGCCAGCAGTTCCTACCTCCTTCTTCCCCCTGGCGAGCAGTACTTC CASSSYLLLPPGEQYF
TRBJ2-5 TRBV4-1 few - TGCGCCAGCAGCCCCGTCGGCGAGCTCCTTCAAGAGACCCAGTACTTC CASSPVGELLQETQYF
TRBJ2-3 TRBV20-1 - - TGCAGTGCTTCCTCACCCACGGGAGATAGCACAGATACGCAGTATTTT CSASSPTGDSTDTQYF
TRBJ2-5 TRBV25-1 - - TGTGCCAGCAGTGAGGGTTTTGTCGGGGGCTTTGGATCGGAGACCCAGTACTTC CASSEGFVGGFGSETQYF
TRBJ1-5 TRBV19 - - TGTGCAGCGAGGGGGGCGGGGGCTAGCAATCAGCCCCAGCATTTT CAARGAGASNQPQHF
TRBJ1-5 TRBV20-1 - TRBD1 TGCAGTGCTAGTCCGGACAGGGATAGCAATCAGCCCCAGCATTTT CSASPDRDSNQPQHF
TRBJ1-2 TRBV7-3 - - TGTGCCAGCAGCTTAGGGGAGGGAGGATATGGCTACACCTTC CASSLGEGGYGYTF
TRBJ1-1 TRBV30 many - TGTGCCTGGTCGCTTGGCAGCTTGAACACTGAAGCTTTCTTT CAWSLGSLNTEAFF
TRBJ2-2 TRBV19 - TRBD2 TGTGCCAGTAGTATTGGTAGCGGGACGGCCGGGGAGCTGTTTTTT CASSIGSGTAGELFF